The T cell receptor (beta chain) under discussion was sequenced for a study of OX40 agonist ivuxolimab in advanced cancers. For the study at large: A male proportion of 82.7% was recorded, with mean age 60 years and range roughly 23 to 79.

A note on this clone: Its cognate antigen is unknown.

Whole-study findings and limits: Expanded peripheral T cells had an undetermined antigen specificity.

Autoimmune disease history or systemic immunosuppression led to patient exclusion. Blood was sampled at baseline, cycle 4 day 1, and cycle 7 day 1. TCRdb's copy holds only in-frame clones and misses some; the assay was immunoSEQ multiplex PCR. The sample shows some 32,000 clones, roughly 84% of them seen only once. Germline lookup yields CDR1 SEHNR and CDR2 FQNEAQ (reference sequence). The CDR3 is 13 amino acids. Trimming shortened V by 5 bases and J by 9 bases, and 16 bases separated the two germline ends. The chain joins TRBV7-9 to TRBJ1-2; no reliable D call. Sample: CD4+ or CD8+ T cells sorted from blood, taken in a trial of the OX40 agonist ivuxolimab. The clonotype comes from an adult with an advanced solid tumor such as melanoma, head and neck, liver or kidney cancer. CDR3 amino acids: CASSTPRAPSYTF. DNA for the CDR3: TGTGCCAGCAGCACCCCAAGGGCGCCCAGCTACACCTTC. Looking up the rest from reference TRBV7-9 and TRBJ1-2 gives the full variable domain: DTGVSQNPRHKITKRGQNVTFRCDPISEHNRLYWYRQTLGQGPEFLTYFQNEAQLEKSRLLSDRFSAERPKGSFSTLEIQRTEQGDSAMYLCASSTPRAPSYTFGSGTRLTVV.